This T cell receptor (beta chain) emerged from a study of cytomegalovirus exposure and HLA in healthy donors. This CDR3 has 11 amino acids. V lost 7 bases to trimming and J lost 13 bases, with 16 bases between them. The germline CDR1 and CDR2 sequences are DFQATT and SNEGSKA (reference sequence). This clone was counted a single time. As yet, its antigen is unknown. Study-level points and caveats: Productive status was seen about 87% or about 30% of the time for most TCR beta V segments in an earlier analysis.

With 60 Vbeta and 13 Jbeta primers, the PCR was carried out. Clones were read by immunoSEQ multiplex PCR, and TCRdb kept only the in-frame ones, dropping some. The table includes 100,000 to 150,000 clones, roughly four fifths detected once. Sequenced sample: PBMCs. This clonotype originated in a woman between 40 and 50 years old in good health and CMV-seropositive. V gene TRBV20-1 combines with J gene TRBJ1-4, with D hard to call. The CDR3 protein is CSVTQRRGLFF. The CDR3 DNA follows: TGCAGTGTTACCCAGCGACGGGGACTGTTTTTT.